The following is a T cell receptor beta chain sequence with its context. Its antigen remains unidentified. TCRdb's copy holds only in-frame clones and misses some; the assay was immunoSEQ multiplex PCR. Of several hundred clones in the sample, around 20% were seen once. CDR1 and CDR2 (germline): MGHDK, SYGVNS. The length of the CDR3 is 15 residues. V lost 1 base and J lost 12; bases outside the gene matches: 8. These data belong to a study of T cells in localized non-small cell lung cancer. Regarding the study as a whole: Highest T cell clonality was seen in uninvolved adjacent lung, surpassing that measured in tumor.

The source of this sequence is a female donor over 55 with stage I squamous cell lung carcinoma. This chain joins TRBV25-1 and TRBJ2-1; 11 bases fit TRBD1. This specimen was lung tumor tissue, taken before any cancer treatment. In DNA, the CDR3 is TGTGCCAGCAGTGAATGGACAGGGGGCCTCACCGGGCAGTTCTTC. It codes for CASSEWTGGLTGQFF.